This T cell receptor beta chain was retrieved from a study of T cell clonality in common variable immunodeficiency. Findings and caveats of the study: CVID patient heterogeneity limited repertoire-clinical complication correlations. Compared with controls, CVID subjects had fewer shared TCRbeta clones.

Sequencing input was equivalent genomic DNA from CVID and controls. Assay used: immunoSEQ multiplex PCR; TCRdb lists only in-frame clones, some missing. This sample comprises tens of thousands of clones, none seen once only. V lost 10 bases, J lost 2 bases, and 14 bases stayed unmatched. Germline V gene sequence: CDR1 SNHLY, CDR2 FYNNEI. This CDR3 comprises 18 residues. This clone came up many times. Its cognate antigen is unknown. From the germline J gene comes the end of the CDR3, since the read stops 3 residues before it. Source material: peripheral blood mononuclear cells. The chain couples TRBV2 to TRBJ2-7; 16 bases are shared with TRBD2. The sequence was collected from a person aged 18-69 years in good health. The sequenced CDR3 bases are TGTGCCACACCTACATTCCCCGGGACTAGCGGGAGGGCCTACGAG. It specifies CATPTFPGTSGRAYE. The CDR3, in full, reads CATPTFPGTSGRAYEQYF.